This T cell receptor (beta chain) was recorded in a study of cytomegalovirus exposure and HLA in healthy donors. This CDR3 region has 17 residues. J was trimmed by 8 bases and V by 0 bases; bases with no gene match: 13. Germline assignment: CDR1 MGHRA and CDR2 YSYEKL. With 60 Vbeta and 13 Jbeta primers, the PCR was carried out. Assay: immunoSEQ multiplex PCR; the TCRdb copy retains only in-frame clones and omits some. Among roughly 100,000 clones listed, 65% to 80% were seen once. The sample comprised PBMCs. This receptor was obtained from a woman between 18 and 29 years old in good health and CMV-seropositive. V is TRBV4-1 and J is TRBJ2-1; TRBD2 aligns across 7 bases. Here the CDR3 DNA reads TGCGCCAGCAGCCAAGAGGGGTTGGGCGGGAGCGGCGATGAGCAGTTCTTC. It is translated as CASSQEGLGGSGDEQFF.